This T cell receptor beta chain is drawn from a study of cytomegalovirus exposure and HLA in healthy donors. Turning to the study itself: The Caucasian-associated ancestry cluster held about 80% of approximately 400 genotyped donors. Points from the study as a whole: The listing of 150 or so TCR beta chains classed them as cytomegalovirus-associated.

This CDR3 comprises 8 residues. Germline assignment: CDR1 DFQATT and CDR2 SNEGSKA (reference sequence). The study ran its PCR with 60 Vbeta and 13 Jbeta primers. Measured with immunoSEQ multiplex PCR; TCRdb has only the in-frame clones, and not every one. The data show under 200,000 clones, roughly four fifths seen once. Healthy bone marrow donors made up the donors. Nominal health characterized the donors when sampled, though unrecorded immune exposures were likely. With regard to this clone: No antigen is known for it. A read error may produce the germline difference seen at one junction end.

The genes are TRBV20-1 and TRBJ2-5; the D gene is possibly TRBD2 (6 bases). Specimen: PBMCs. This TCR derives from a man in his fifties or sixties in good health and CMV-seropositive. The CDR3 nucleotides are TGCAGTGCTTCGCGGGGCCACTTC. As protein: CSASRGHF.